Sequencing of this TCR beta chain was carried out in a study of CD8 T cells in Susac syndrome. TEMRA cells were FACS-enriched, and CD8+ and CD4+ T cells were isolated negatively. J was trimmed by 3 bases and V by 0 bases; bases with no gene match: 2. Germline V gene sequence: CDR1 DFQATT, CDR2 SNEGSKA (reference sequence). This CDR3 has 14 residues. An amount of RNA that ranged from roughly 0.45 to 1 ug was reverse transcribed with random hexamers. TCRdb re-called the immunoSEQ multiplex PCR reads with MiXCR, one entry per CDR3 protein. The top ten hold about 0.15% of the sample, which has 150,000 to 160,000 distinct CDR3 sequences, 95% to 96% seen once.

The sequenced sample consisted of CD8+ T cells from PBMCs. The receptor was derived from a human donor with multiple sclerosis. The gene calls are TRBV20-1 and TRBJ2-7; 10 nucleotides agree with TRBD1. The CDR3: CSARDRTGGYEQYF. DNA of the CDR3: TGCAGTGCTAGAGATCGGACAGGGGGCTACGAGCAGTACTTC.